Below, 4 T cell receptor beta chains from the same sample are listed, as sequenced in a study of molecular identifiers for immune sequencing clone quantification (dated by TCRdb to the late 2010s). Libraries were made using PCR. Reads for this sample came from a NextSeq 500. TCRdb trimmed public reads at Q25 via fastp, called clones via MiXCR and kept in-frame beta chains. CDR3 protein duplicates are merged, each entry listing the most common genes and DNA. Within this sample are a few hundred thousand distinct CDR3 sequences, with 24% of them counted one time only. Together, the top ten hold about 0.74% of the sample. Sequencing was done on a sample of naive CD8+ T cells from blood, with Jurkat cell RNA spiked in. The meaning of the sample's cell subset or site label: FACS-sorted CD8+CD4-CCR7+CD45RA+ naive T cells. These receptors were obtained from a human donor in good health. Some libraries in this study had Jurkat cell RNA spiked in.

This clonotype was detected ten times or more. The chain links TRBV5-4 to TRBJ1-1; D remains ambiguous. The germline gives CDR1 SGHNT, CDR2 YYREEE (reference sequence). The length of the CDR3 is 13 residues. V dropped 4 bases and J dropped 1 base, with 8 bases sitting between them. The CDR3 bases are TGTGCCAGCAGCACAACAGAGAACACTGAAGCTTTCTTT. Amino acids: CASSTTENTEAFF.

With respect to this clonotype: Given the absence of the conserved phenylalanine or tryptophan at the CDR3 end, a read error is likely. The CDR3 nucleotides are TGTGCCAGCAGCGATACCCGGATTCGTACTCAATCGAATGAGCAGTTCTCC. Residues: CASSDTRIRTQSNEQFS. The chain recombines TRBV7-9 with TRBJ2-1; D is undetermined. The CDR3 length is 17 residues. From germline, CDR1 is SEHNR and CDR2 FQNEAQ (reference sequence). Trimming cost V 5 bases and J 7 bases, with 24 bases left between them.

DNA for the CDR3: TGTGCCATGTCAAACGGGACCACCTACAATGAGCAGTTCTTC. This codes for CAMSNGTTYNEQFF. The gene calls are TRBV12-3 or TRBV12-4 and TRBJ2-1; D is perhaps TRBD1 or TRBD2 (5 bases each). This CDR3 contains 14 residues. V lost 10 bases and J lost 2, with 15 bases in between.

In its sample, this clonotype was seen many times. The chain employs TRBV7-9 and TRBJ2-2, with D hard to call. With 6 bases removed from V and 1 base from J, the gap between germline ends came to 12 bases. Germline loops: CDR1 SEHNR, CDR2 FQNEAQ (reference sequence). The CDR3 contains 15 residues. CDR3 amino acids: CASSTPSLNTGELFF. The CDR3 DNA follows: TGTGCCAGCAGTACCCCCAGCCTGAACACCGGGGAGCTGTTTTTT.